This TCR beta chain was found in a study of OX40 agonist ivuxolimab in advanced cancers. Study as a whole: Ivuxolimab, an antibody acting as an agonist of OX40 (CD134), was used to treat patients. In this trial design, patients received ivuxolimab intravenously at 0.01 to 10 mg/kg every 2 weeks. Study-wide points: At 0.1 to 3.0 mg/kg, CD4+ and CD8+ blood T cells expanded clonally by week 6.

The assay was immunoSEQ multiplex PCR, and TCRdb's table has in-frame clones only and misses some. This table has around 99,000 clones, under 95% appearing once. A few counts support this clone. Its antigen is currently unknown. The CDR3 loop spans 13 amino acids. Trimming took off 4 bases at V and 11 bases at J, with 18 bases between the two ends. The germline V gene has CDR1 SNHLY and CDR2 FYNNEI. The sequencing here drew on CD4+ or CD8+ T cells sorted from blood, taken in a trial of the OX40 agonist ivuxolimab. The sequence was collected from an adult with an advanced solid tumor such as melanoma, head and neck, liver or kidney cancer. V and J are TRBV2 and TRBJ2-7; either TRBD1 or TRBD2 may supply D (5 bases each). CDR3 loop: CASSATGLLREYF. CDR3 in DNA: TGTGCCAGCAGTGCAACGGGGCTCCTACGGGAGTACTTC.